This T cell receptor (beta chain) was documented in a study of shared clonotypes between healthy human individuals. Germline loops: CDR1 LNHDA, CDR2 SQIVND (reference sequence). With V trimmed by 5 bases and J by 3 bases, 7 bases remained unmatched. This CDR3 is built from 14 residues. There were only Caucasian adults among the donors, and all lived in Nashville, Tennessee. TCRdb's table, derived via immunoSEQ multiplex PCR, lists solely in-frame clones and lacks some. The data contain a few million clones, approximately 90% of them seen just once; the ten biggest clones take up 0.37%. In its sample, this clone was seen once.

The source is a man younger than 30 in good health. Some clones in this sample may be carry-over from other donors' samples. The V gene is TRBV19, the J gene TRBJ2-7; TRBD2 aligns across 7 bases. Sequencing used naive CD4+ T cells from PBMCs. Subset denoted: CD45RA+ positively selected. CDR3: CASSYTSESYEQYF. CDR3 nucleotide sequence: TGTGCCAGTAGTTATACTAGCGAGAGCTACGAGCAGTACTTC.